Below, one T cell receptor (beta chain) is given with its context. Its antigen is unknown. This CDR3 has 13 residues. CDR1 LGHDT and CDR2 YNNKEL come from the germline V gene (reference sequence). With 5 bases removed from V and 0 bases from J, the gap between germline ends came to 7 bases. This sample was taken from a study of vaccination effects on CD4 cells after COVID-19. Study results and caveats: There were few convalescent patients in the study and no early post-infection timepoints.

Antigen-specific CD4+ T cells were first expanded with viral peptide pools by the ViraFEST assay and only then sequenced. Following 10 days of culture, CD4+ T cells were isolated. Testing of the vaccine recipients showed negative nucleocapsid antibodies and no prior SARS-CoV-2 infection. Some 2 million PBMC were placed in each well, which was supplemented with approximately 9.7 IU/ml IL-2 and about 10 ug/ml peptides. Sequencing was performed with immunoSEQ multiplex PCR; in TCRdb, only in-frame clones are kept and a portion is missing. There are fewer than 65,000 clones in the sample; roughly 75% occur only once, and 3% to 4% lies in the top ten.

Specimen: CD4+ T cells from PBMCs cultured with HCoV-OC43 spike peptides, collected before COVID-19 vaccination. The subset denotes: HCoV-OC43 spike overlapping peptide pool stimulation. This TCR was sampled from a human donor who received a COVID-19 vaccine. The V and J genes are TRBV3-1 (or the pseudogene TRBV3-2) and TRBJ1-2; no clear D gene. The CDR3 protein is CASSFGTNYGYTF. DNA for the CDR3: TGTGCCAGCAGCTTCGGAACTAACTATGGCTACACCTTC.